These 25 T cell receptor beta chains came from one sample sequenced in a study of T-cell reconstitution after alpha-beta-depleted transplantation in children. Unique molecular identifiers were used to barcode this TCRbeta library. TCRdb ran MiXCR on the PCR reads and lists one entry per CDR3 protein. The table has roughly 790,000 distinct CDR3 sequences, around 17% seen once. Sample: PBMCs, mostly from graft donor cells, taken 360 days after TCRalphabeta/CD19-depleted stem cell transplant. The receptors here all came from a male patient younger than 18 who had a stem cell transplant for acute lymphoblastic leukemia, so the T cells may come from the graft donor.

There are many counts of this clonotype. The V call is TRBV29-1, the J call TRBJ1-1; the match to TRBD1 covers 10 bases. Germline V gives CDR1 SQVTM, CDR2 ANQGSEA. The CDR3 sequence is 13 residues long. With V trimmed by 7 bases and J by 5 bases, 7 bases remained unmatched. The CDR3 nucleotides are TGCAGCGCCCGGACAGGGGGGATGACTGAAGCTTTCTTT. Its translation is CSARTGGMTEAFF.

The genes are TRBV5-1 and TRBJ2-7, with 13 bases fitting TRBD2. The V gene end was trimmed by 4 bases and the J gene end by 3 bases; junction bases not matched to a gene: 7. The CDR3 has 16 amino acids. CDR1 is SGHRS, CDR2 YFSETQ, per germline. CDR3 sequence (DNA): TGCGCCAGCAGCACCGGACTAGCGGGAGAAGGCTACGAGCAGTACTTC. Its protein is CASSTGLAGEGYEQYF.

This clonotype showed up just a few times. V gene TRBV27 combines with J gene TRBJ1-5; 7 bases align to TRBD1. Germline CDR1 and CDR2: MNHEY and SMNVEV (reference sequence). Trimming at V came to 6 bases and at J to 0 bases, leaving 5 bases not matched to a gene. The CDR3 is 15 amino acids. The CDR3 loop reads CASREQGPSNQPQHF. The CDR3 DNA is TGTGCCAGCAGGGAACAGGGGCCTAGCAATCAGCCCCAGCATTTT.

Concerning this clonotype itself: This sequence may be a read error, since a much larger clone differs from it by one base. V and J are TRBV7-2 and TRBJ2-7; the D is unclear. The CDR3 totals 11 residues. Trimming stripped 2 bases from V and 6 bases from J, with 5 bases between. Germline V CDR1 and CDR2: SGHTA, FQGNSA. CDR3 amino acids: CASSLMSEQYF. The CDR3, as DNA: TGTGCCAGCAGCTTAATGTCCGAGCAGTACTTC. Combining the CDR3 with reference TRBV7-2 and TRBJ2-7 gives the whole variable domain GAGVSQSPSNKVTEKGKDVELRCDPISGHTALYWYRQSLGQGLEFLIYFQGNSAPDKSGLPSDRFSAERTGGSVSTLTIQRTQQEDSAVYLCASSLMSEQYFGPGTRLTVT.

This sequence joins TRBV15 and TRBJ2-3, with 9 bases that match TRBD2. The germline CDR1 and CDR2 sequences are LNHNV and YYDKDF (reference sequence). J lost 6 bases, V lost 0 bases, and 4 bases had no gene match. The CDR3 spans 15 residues. CDR3 residues: CATSREAGGRDTQYF. Here the CDR3 DNA reads TGTGCCACCAGCAGAGAAGCGGGAGGCCGGGATACGCAGTATTTT.

The rearrangement joins TRBV5-6 to TRBJ2-2; TRBD2 agrees at 11 bases. Germline values: CDR1 SGHDT, CDR2 YYEEEE. V shed 1 base and J 2 bases; nucleotides not matched to a gene: 4. The CDR3 is 17 amino acids. The CDR3 is CASSLSGLAGNTGELFF. In DNA, the CDR3 is TGTGCCAGCAGCTTGTCCGGACTAGCGGGTAACACCGGGGAGCTGTTTTTT.

The J gene is TRBJ1-3, the V gene TRBV20-1; possibly TRBD1 for D (6 bases). V was shortened by 5 bases and J by 1 base, with 9 bases between the two germline ends. Germline CDR1 DFQATT, CDR2 SNEGSKA (reference sequence). The length of the CDR3 is 13 residues. The CDR3 coding sequence is TGCAGTGCTGGTACAGGGTCTGGAAACACCATATATTTT. Translated: CSAGTGSGNTIYF.

The chain joins TRBV12-3 or TRBV12-4 to TRBJ2-7; D is possibly TRBD1 (5 bases). Between the trimmed V and J ends, which lost 2 bases and 5 bases, there was a span of 10 bases. The CDR3 loop spans 13 amino acids. As DNA, the CDR3 is TGTGCCAGCAGTTTAAGGGGAAGGAACGAGCAGTACTTC. Protein product: CASSLRGRNEQYF.

This clonotype was found a few times. The V call is TRBV5-1, the J call TRBJ2-7; D is perhaps TRBD1 (6 bases). Trimming stripped 2 bases from V and 3 bases from J, with 12 bases between. Germline lookup yields CDR1 SGHRS and CDR2 YFSETQ. The CDR3 sequence is 14 residues long. The CDR3 nucleotides are TGCGCCAGCAGCTTTGGGGGCGGAATCTACGAGCAGTACTTC. The encoded protein is CASSFGGGIYEQYF. The entire variable domain, with the rest obtained from reference TRBV5-1 and TRBJ2-7, is as follows: KAGVTQTPRYLIKTRGQQVTLSCSPISGHRSVSWYQQTPGQGLQFLFEYFSETQRNKGNFPGRFSGRQFSNSRSEMNVSTLELGDSALYLCASSFGGGIYEQYFGPGTRLTVT.

CDR3 protein: CASSFQTSSGSYEQYF. Written as DNA, the CDR3 is TGCGCCAGCAGCTTCCAGACTAGCAGCGGCTCCTACGAGCAGTACTTC. The chain uses TRBV5-1 and TRBJ2-7; 7 nucleotides line up with TRBD2. V dropped 2 bases and J dropped 0; count of bases not matched to a gene: 8. The V gene's germline CDR1 is SGHRS and CDR2 YFSETQ. There are 16 residues in the CDR3. Together with reference TRBV5-1 and TRBJ2-7, the CDR3 gives the full variable domain: KAGVTQTPRYLIKTRGQQVTLSCSPISGHRSVSWYQQTPGQGLQFLFEYFSETQRNKGNFPGRFSGRQFSNSRSEMNVSTLELGDSALYLCASSFQTSSGSYEQYFGPGTRLTVT.

The chain combines TRBV28 with TRBJ2-7, with a tentative D call TRBD1 (5 bases). Looked up from germline, CDR1 is MDHEN and CDR2 is SYDVKM. The V gene lost 4 bases and the J gene lost 4 bases, with 11 bases spanning the gap. The CDR3 covers 13 residues. The CDR3 here is CASSWSRVYEQYF. CDR3 bases: TGTGCCAGCAGTTGGTCCAGGGTTTACGAGCAGTACTTC.

The chain is built from TRBV4-1 and TRBJ2-3; 14 nucleotides match TRBD2. The CDR3 sequence is 18 residues long. Trimming took 3 bases from V and 7 from J; bases not matched to a gene: 12. The germline V gene has CDR1 MGHRA and CDR2 YSYEKL. As DNA, the CDR3 is TGCGCCAGCAGCCAGGGAGGACTAGCGGGAGGACGGATAAATACGCAGTATTTT. This sequence encodes CASSQGGLAGGRINTQYF.

This clonotype was counted only a few times. The rearrangement joins TRBV5-1 to TRBJ1-1; 9 bases align to TRBD1. The CDR3 runs 14 residues. V was pared by 4 bases and J by 11 bases, with 12 bases of the junction left unmatched. CDR1 SGHRS and CDR2 YFSETQ come from the germline V gene. Written as DNA, the CDR3 is TGCGCCAGCAGCATGGGACAGGGAATCCAAACGGCTTTCTTT. It codes for CASSMGQGIQTAFF.

The chain has TRBV5-1 and TRBJ2-1; unclear D gene. Germline V gene lookup returns CDR1 SGHRS and CDR2 YFSETQ. V was clipped by 4 bases and J by 6 bases, with 11 bases between them. The CDR3 extends over 13 amino acids. The CDR3 region has the DNA TGCGCCAGCAGCCAGGACGCTAGCAATGAGCAGTTCTTC. Translation: CASSQDASNEQFF.

CDR3 sequence reads: CASSQAPSGSYTDTQYF. CDR3 nucleotide sequence: TGCGCCAGCAGCCAAGCACCTAGCGGGAGCTACACAGATACGCAGTATTTT. The chain uses TRBV4-1 and TRBJ2-3, with 10 nucleotides matching TRBD2. The V gene end was trimmed by 1 base and the J gene end by 2 bases; junction bases not matched to a gene: 6. The CDR3 sequence is 17 residues long. Germline values: CDR1 MGHRA, CDR2 YSYEKL.

This clonotype was seen ten or more times. V gene TRBV10-3 combines with J gene TRBJ2-3, with D tentatively TRBD1 or TRBD2 (5 bases each). V gave up 6 bases and J gave up 1 base, with 8 bases separating them. The CDR3 spans 13 residues. Germline CDR1 reads ENHRY; CDR2 reads SYGVKD. This CDR3 reads CAISRDRTDTQYF. CDR3 nucleotide sequence: TGTGCCATCAGCCGGGACCGCACAGATACGCAGTATTTT.

This clonotype was observed at least ten times. The V and J genes are TRBV5-1 and TRBJ2-5; TRBD1 matches 8 bases. J was trimmed by 2 bases and V by 2 bases; bases with no gene match: 8. CDR1 and CDR2 (germline): SGHRS, YFSETQ. This CDR3 spans 16 amino acids. The CDR3 reads CASSLPDRAKQETQYF. In DNA form, the CDR3 reads TGCGCCAGCAGCTTACCGGACAGGGCGAAACAAGAGACCCAGTACTTC.

The chain uses TRBV6-1 and TRBJ1-3; tentative D call: TRBD1 (5 bases). The CDR3 has 15 residues. The germline V and J ends were trimmed by 6 bases and 0 bases, with 12 bases remaining between them. Germline V gene sequence: CDR1 MNHNS, CDR2 SASEGT. The CDR3: CASSWDRYSGNTIYF. CDR3 bases: TGTGCCAGCAGCTGGGACCGCTACTCTGGAAACACCATATATTTT.

CDR3 protein: CASSDRGSNTGELFF. The CDR3 DNA reads TGTGCCAGCTCAGACAGGGGATCGAACACCGGGGAGCTGTTTTTT. The chain is built from TRBV18 and TRBJ2-2; 8 nucleotides line up with TRBD1. The CDR3 covers 15 residues. CDR1 and CDR2 from the germline V gene are KGHSH and LQKENI. V shed 5 bases, J shed 0 bases, and the junction held 2 bases outside the gene matches.

This clonotype was seen many times. The rearrangement uses TRBV5-1 and TRBJ2-7; possible D gene TRBD1, 6 bases. Trimming left V 4 bases short and J 1 base short, with 18 bases between. CDR1 and CDR2 (germline): SGHRS, YFSETQ. The CDR3 is made up of 16 amino acids. This chain's CDR3 is CASSINTGTTSYEQYF. The CDR3, as DNA: TGCGCCAGCAGCATCAACACCGGGACAACATCCTACGAGCAGTACTTC.

V usage is TRBV12-3 or TRBV12-4 and J usage is TRBJ1-6, with unresolved D. This CDR3 is 11 amino acids long. With 6 bases removed from V and 14 bases from J, the gap between germline ends came to 11 bases. The CDR3 nucleotides read TGTGCCAGCAGGGGGATTTCGGCCCTCCACTTT. This codes for CASRGISALHF.

The CDR3 bases are TGCAGTGTCTATGTACAGGGGTGGCCAGGAGATACGCAGTATTTT. Translating it yields CSVYVQGWPGDTQYF. V usage is TRBV20-1 and J usage is TRBJ2-3, with 7 bases that match TRBD1. Germline trimming cut 7 bases from V and 5 bases from J; bases unmatched to any gene: 15. The V gene's germline CDR1 is DFQATT and CDR2 SNEGSKA (reference sequence). CDR3 size: 15 residues.

This clonotype has ten or more counts. The gene calls are TRBV4-1 and TRBJ2-1; weak D call: TRBD2 (5 bases). CDR1 and CDR2 from the germline V gene are MGHRA and YSYEKL. The CDR3 has 17 residues. With 0 bases removed from V and 4 bases from J, the gap between germline ends came to 16 bases. In DNA form, the CDR3 reads TGCGCCAGCAGCCAAGATAGCAAGGAGGTGGGGTACAATGAGCAGTTCTTC. Residues: CASSQDSKEVGYNEQFF.

As to this clonotype: A read error may produce the germline difference seen at one junction end. CDR3 amino acids: CASSPGTGMRRLF. The CDR3 DNA follows: TGTGCCAGCTCGCCCGGTACAGGGATGAGAAGGCTCTTC. The J gene is TRBJ2-1, the V gene TRBV18, with D tentatively TRBD1 (6 bases). Germline lookup yields CDR1 KGHSH and CDR2 LQKENI. The CDR3 length is 13 residues.

This clonotype was observed at least ten times. The rearrangement uses TRBV12-3 or TRBV12-4 and TRBJ2-2; 9 bases are shared with TRBD2. This CDR3 contains 14 residues. V gave up 6 bases and J gave up 6 bases; unmatched junction bases: 5. DNA for the CDR3: TGTGCCAGCAGGCGGGAGGGCCGTCCCGGGGAGCTGTTTTTT. Translation gives CASRREGRPGELFF.